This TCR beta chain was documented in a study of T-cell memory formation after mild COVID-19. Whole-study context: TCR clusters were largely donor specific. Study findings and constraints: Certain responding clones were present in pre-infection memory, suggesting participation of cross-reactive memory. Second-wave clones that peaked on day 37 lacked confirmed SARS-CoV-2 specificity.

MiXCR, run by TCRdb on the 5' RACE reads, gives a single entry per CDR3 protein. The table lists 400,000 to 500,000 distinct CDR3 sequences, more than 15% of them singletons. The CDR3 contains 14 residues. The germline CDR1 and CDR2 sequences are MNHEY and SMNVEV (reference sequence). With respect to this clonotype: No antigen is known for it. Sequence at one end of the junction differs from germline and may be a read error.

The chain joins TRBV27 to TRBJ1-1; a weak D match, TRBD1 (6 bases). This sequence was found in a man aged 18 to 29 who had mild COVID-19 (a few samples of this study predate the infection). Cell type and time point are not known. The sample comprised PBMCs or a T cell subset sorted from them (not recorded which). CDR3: CARSLYRANTEAFF. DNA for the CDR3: TGTGCCAGGAGTTTATACAGGGCGAACACTGAAGCTTTCTTT.